This TCR beta chain comes out of a study of cytomegalovirus exposure and HLA in healthy donors. General observations from the study: The study found most TCR sequences rare, yet found some public TCRs in many donors. The CMV antigen specificity of a few CMV-associated chains was confirmed through in vitro analysis. The listing of fewer than 200 TCR beta chains classed them as cytomegalovirus-associated.

The method was immunoSEQ multiplex PCR; TCRdb's version includes in-frame clones alone and lacks a portion of them. The sample consists of around 62,000 clones, 80% to 90% of them appearing once. On this clone: No antigen is known for it.

Source material: PBMCs. The origin of this receptor is a woman aged 18-29 years in good health and CMV-seronegative.

As DNA, the CDR3 is TGTGCCAGCAGCTTAGCGGCCAGAAACTATGGCTACACCTTC. Encoded protein: CASSLAARNYGYTF. The chain combines TRBV7-2 with TRBJ1-2; D is uncertain. The V end lost 0 bases, the J end lost 2 bases, and 7 bases lay between the germline ends. Germline V gene lookup returns CDR1 SGHTA and CDR2 FQGNSA. This CDR3 contains 14 residues. The entire variable domain, with the rest obtained from reference TRBV7-2 and TRBJ1-2, is as follows: GAGVSQSPSNKVTEKGKDVELRCDPISGHTALYWYRQSLGQGLEFLIYFQGNSAPDKSGLPSDRFSAERTGGSVSTLTIQRTQQEDSAVYLCASSLAARNYGYTFGSGTRLTVV.